The clone carrying this T cell receptor beta chain has a count of ten or more. The target antigen is unknown. Each diagnosis drew on symptoms, thyroxine, TRAb, thyroid ultrasound and orbital computed tomography findings. RNA transcripts were the template for amplifying TCR beta CDR3 regions. HTBI primers were employed in a first-round RT-PCR of the TCR CDR3. In TCRdb, the multiplex PCR reads were re-called with MiXCR into one record per CDR3 protein. The sample lists some 770,000 distinct CDR3 sequences, about 15% occurring once. The ends were cut back, 0 bases at V and 3 bases at J, with 15 bases in the middle. The CDR3 runs to 17 residues. Germline loops: CDR1 SGHNT, CDR2 YENEEA. The data originate from a study of T cells in Graves' hyperthyroidism and ophthalmopathy. Overall study findings and caveats: Blood held most thyroid clonotypes expanded above 0.001 frequency. It was a median about 6 months before onset that the model predicted ophthalmopathy.

Sequences were obtained from blood. The sequence came from a man younger than 35 with Graves' hyperthyroidism. The chain uses TRBV11-3 and TRBJ2-1; D is possibly TRBD1 (6 bases). The CDR3, as DNA: TGTGCCAGCAGCTTAGATTGGGGTTGGGGGCTCTACAATGAGCAGTTCTTC. This translates into CASSLDWGWGLYNEQFF.